This T cell receptor beta chain came from a study of Ad26.COV2.S vaccination and SARS-CoV-2 variants. Specified treatment: roughly 20 received Ad26.COV2.S at low or high dose, single or two shots; roughly 5 received placebo; per-sample allocation not given. Collection of the samples took place on day 63 after the first injection of vaccine or placebo. Produced via immunoSEQ multiplex PCR; TCRdb's table is partial and in-frame only. This sample has hundreds of thousands of clones, with approximately 86% found just once. V was pared by 8 bases and J by 12 bases, with 14 bases between. The CDR3 consists of 11 residues. CDR1 is MDHEN and CDR2 is SYDVKM in the germline V gene.

Sample: peripheral blood, taken in a trial of Ad26.COV2.S vaccine versus placebo. This rearrangement joins TRBV28 to TRBJ2-1, with D perhaps matching TRBD1 (6 bases). The receptor's source is a person aged 18-60 years who received the Ad26.COV2.S COVID-19 vaccine or a placebo. CDR3 sequence (DNA): TGTGCCAGCGGGGTGGCCAGGGGGCAGTTCTTC. Translation gives CASGVARGQFF.